The sequence of this T cell receptor (beta chain) was determined in a study of T cells after yellow fever vaccination. Trimming stripped 0 bases from V and 11 bases from J, with 26 bases between. This CDR3 comprises 17 residues. Germline-derived CDR1 and CDR2 are SGDLS and YYNGEE. Template switching by 5'RACE produced TCR cDNA, adding a universal primer site and UMIs. TCRdb called the 5' RACE reads again in MiXCR, with one record for every CDR3 protein. The table lists 75,000 to 100,000 distinct CDR3 sequences, 7.5% to 10% of them singletons. Sequencing was performed on CD8+ T cells not binding an NS4B(214-222) dextramer, sorted from PBMCs, taken around 15 days after the first yellow fever vaccination. The TCR comes from a man younger than 35 who received the YFV17D yellow fever vaccine. The chain uses TRBV9 and TRBJ1-1, with a weak D call TRBD1 (6 bases). The CDR3 region is CASSVAKQGGSPGVAFF. The DNA for the CDR3 is TGTGCCAGCAGCGTAGCTAAACAGGGTGGCTCCCCTGGCGTGGCTTTCTTT.